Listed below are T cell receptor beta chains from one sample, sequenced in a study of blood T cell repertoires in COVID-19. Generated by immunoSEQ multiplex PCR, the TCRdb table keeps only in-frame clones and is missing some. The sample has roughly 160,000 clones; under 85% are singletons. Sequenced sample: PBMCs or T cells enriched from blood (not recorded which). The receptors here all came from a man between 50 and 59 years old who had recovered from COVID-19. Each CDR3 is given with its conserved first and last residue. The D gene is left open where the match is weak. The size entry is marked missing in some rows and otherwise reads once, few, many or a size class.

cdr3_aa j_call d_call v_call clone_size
CASSTKPGGGGGYTF TRBJ1-2 - TRBV2 -
CASSPQTGGNTIYF TRBJ1-3 - TRBV5-1 -
CASSQNTGQGSTEAFF TRBJ1-1 TRBD1 TRBV3-1/TRBV3-2 -
CASSPSVSRGDTQYF TRBJ2-3 - TRBV5-4 few
CASTPDRGRLETQYF TRBJ2-5 - TRBV12-1 -
CASSPEEGDLLYTNEKLFF TRBJ1-4 - TRBV18 -
CSASPQGRPSNQPQHF TRBJ1-5 - TRBV20-1 -
CASSLIRGGSYGYTF TRBJ1-2 - TRBV11-2 -
CASSPEGSRGNTIYF TRBJ1-3 - TRBV18 -
CASSTLLGTGVNEQFF TRBJ2-1 TRBD1 TRBV19 -
CAWSSQGNTIYF TRBJ1-3 - TRBV30 -
CAISGGQGNPYGYTF TRBJ1-2 TRBD1 TRBV10-3 once
CASSYRVGTEAFF TRBJ1-1 - TRBV12-3/TRBV12-4 -
CASSIDRGSEKLFF TRBJ1-4 TRBD1 TRBV19 -
CASSLPGQTEAFF TRBJ1-1 TRBD1 TRBV28 -
CASSSGQVDEKLFF TRBJ1-4 TRBD1 TRBV5-1 -
CASSNPTVNTEAFF TRBJ1-1 - TRBV4-1 -
CASSRFRGGRGDTQYF TRBJ2-3 TRBD2 TRBV7-2 -
CASSSGTNTEAFF TRBJ1-1 - TRBV5-4 -
CAILGGQGYTEAFF TRBJ1-1 TRBD1 TRBV10-3 -
CASSLGPSDNSPLHF TRBJ1-6 - TRBV5-1 -
CASSLEGRENQPQHF TRBJ1-5 - TRBV5-1 -
CASSPSTGLPHEKLFF TRBJ1-4 TRBD1 TRBV7-2 -
CASSTGSGYTF TRBJ1-2 - TRBV6-2/TRBV6-3 -
CASSLSTGTKLGAQYF TRBJ2-5 - TRBV28 -
CASSQARVGTEAFF TRBJ1-1 - TRBV4-1 -
CSVLAGPLAFF TRBJ1-1 - TRBV29-1 -
CASHDSGNQPQHF TRBJ1-5 - TRBV18 -
CASSVGQGATEAFF TRBJ1-1 TRBD1 TRBV9 once
CASSSSYYNEQFF TRBJ2-1 - TRBV9 -
CASSLARNILSGNTIYF TRBJ1-3 - TRBV7-8 few
CASSDRAWGNTEAFF TRBJ1-1 TRBD1 TRBV7-2 -
CATSEERGLGTGELFF TRBJ2-2 TRBD1 TRBV24-1 -
CASSEPRRGGGRNTIYF TRBJ1-3 - TRBV6-1 -
CASSPATGPYEQYF TRBJ2-7 - TRBV27 -
CASSPTSGRYEQYF TRBJ2-7 - TRBV18 -
CASSDTGSFQPQHF TRBJ1-5 - TRBV10-2 -
CASSLKTGSTEAFF TRBJ1-1 - TRBV5-1 -
CASKNNLGSTYEQYF TRBJ2-7 - TRBV6-5 few
CASSPKGGNGYTF TRBJ1-2 - TRBV5-1 -
CASSLGGRGPVTEAFF TRBJ1-1 TRBD1 TRBV7-8 -
CASSYGGEGPNSPLHF TRBJ1-6 - TRBV6-5 -
CAISDSGGAGEQFF TRBJ2-1 TRBD2 TRBV10-3 -
CASRTGTGSYEQYF TRBJ2-7 TRBD1 TRBV2 -
CASSQEVQGVSYTF TRBJ1-2 TRBD1 TRBV4-1 -
CASSPITQTSGSPLHF TRBJ1-6 - TRBV6-2/TRBV6-3 few
CASSHGETQYF TRBJ2-5 - TRBV6-5 -
CASSQRGLGSEQYF TRBJ2-7 - TRBV4-1 -
CASSIALPMYSNQPQHF TRBJ1-5 - TRBV19 -
CASSLDVGHSGYTF TRBJ1-2 - TRBV7-9 -